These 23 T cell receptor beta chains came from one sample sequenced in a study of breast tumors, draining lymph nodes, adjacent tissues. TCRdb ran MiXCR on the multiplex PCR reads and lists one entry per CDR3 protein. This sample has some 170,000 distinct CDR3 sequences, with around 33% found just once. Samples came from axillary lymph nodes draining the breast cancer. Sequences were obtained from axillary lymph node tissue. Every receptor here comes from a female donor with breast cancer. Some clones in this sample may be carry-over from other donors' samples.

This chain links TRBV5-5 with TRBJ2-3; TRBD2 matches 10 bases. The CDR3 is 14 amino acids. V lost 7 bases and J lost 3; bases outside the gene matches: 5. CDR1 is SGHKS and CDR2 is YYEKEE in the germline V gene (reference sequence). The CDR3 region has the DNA TGTGCCAGCCGCGTGGGACTAGCGACAGATACGCAGTATTTT. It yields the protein CASRVGLATDTQYF.

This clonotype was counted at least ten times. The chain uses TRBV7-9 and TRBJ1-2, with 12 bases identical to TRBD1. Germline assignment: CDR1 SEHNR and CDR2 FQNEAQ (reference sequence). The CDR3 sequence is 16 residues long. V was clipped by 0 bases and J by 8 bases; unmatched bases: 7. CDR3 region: CASSLAEGQGARGYTF. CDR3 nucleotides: TGTGCCAGCAGCTTAGCGGAGGGACAGGGGGCTCGGGGCTACACCTTC.

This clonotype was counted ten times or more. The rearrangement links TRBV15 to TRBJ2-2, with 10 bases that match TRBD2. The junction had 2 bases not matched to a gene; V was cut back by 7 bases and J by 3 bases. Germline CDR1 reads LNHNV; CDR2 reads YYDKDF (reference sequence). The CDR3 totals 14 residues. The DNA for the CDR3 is TGTGCCACCACTGGGACTAGCGACACCGGGGAGCTGTTTTTT. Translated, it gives CATTGTSDTGELFF.

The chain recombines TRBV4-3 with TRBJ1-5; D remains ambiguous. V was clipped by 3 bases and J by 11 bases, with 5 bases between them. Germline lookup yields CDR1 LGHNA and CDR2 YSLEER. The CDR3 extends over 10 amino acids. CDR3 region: CASSQSSQHF. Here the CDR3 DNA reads TGCGCCAGCAGCCAGAGTTCCCAGCATTTT.

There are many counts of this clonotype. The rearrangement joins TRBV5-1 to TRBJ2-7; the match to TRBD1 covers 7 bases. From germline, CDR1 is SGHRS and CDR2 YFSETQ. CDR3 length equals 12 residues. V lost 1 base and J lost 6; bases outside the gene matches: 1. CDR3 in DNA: TGCGCCAGCAGCTTGACAGGGGTCGAGCAGTACTTC. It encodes CASSLTGVEQYF.

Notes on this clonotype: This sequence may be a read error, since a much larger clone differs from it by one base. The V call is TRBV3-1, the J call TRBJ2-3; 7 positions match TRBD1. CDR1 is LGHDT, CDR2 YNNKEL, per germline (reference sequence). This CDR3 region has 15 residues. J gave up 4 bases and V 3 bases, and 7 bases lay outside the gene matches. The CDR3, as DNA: TGTGCCAGCAGCCACACCGGGACAGAGGCAGATACGCAGTATTTT. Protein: CASSHTGTEADTQYF.

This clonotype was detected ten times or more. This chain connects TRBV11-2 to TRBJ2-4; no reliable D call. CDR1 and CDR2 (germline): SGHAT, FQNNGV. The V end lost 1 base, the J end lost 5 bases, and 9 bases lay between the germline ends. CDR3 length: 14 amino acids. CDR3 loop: CASSLAPIQNIQYF. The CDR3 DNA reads TGTGCCAGCAGCTTAGCCCCTATTCAAAACATTCAGTACTTC.

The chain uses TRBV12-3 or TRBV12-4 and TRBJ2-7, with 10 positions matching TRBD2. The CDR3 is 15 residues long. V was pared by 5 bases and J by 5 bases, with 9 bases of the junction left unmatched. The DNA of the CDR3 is TGTGCCAGCAGTCCGCGGGGACTAGCGAGCAACGAGCAGTACTTC. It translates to CASSPRGLASNEQYF.

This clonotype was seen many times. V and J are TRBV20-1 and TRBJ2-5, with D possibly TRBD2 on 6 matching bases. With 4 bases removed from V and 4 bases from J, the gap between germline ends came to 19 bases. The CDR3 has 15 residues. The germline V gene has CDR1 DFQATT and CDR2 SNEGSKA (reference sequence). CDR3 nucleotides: TGCAGTGCTATCCAGGTGGCGATGGGGGGAGAGACCCAGTACTTC. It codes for CSAIQVAMGGETQYF.

In DNA, the CDR3 is TGCAGTGCTGGACCACAGGGAGGGGAGCCTTCACCCCTCCACTTT. Translating it yields CSAGPQGGEPSPLHF. The rearrangement joins TRBV20-1 to TRBJ1-6; D is perhaps TRBD1 (6 bases). Germline-derived CDR1 and CDR2 are DFQATT and SNEGSKA (reference sequence). Trimming took 5 bases from V and 9 from J, leaving 20 bases between them. The CDR3 runs 15 residues.

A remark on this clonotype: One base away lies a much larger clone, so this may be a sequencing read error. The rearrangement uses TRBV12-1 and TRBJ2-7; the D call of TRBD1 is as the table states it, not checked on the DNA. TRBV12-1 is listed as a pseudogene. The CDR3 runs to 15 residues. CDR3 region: CASSFAFARAYEQYF. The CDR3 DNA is TGTGCCAGCAGCTTTGCGTTTGCCAGGGCCTACGAGCAGTACTTC.

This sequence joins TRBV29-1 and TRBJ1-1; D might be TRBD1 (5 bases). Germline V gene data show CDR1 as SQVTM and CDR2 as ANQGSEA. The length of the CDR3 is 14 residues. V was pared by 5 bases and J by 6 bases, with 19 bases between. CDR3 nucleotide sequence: TGCAGCGTTCATCATGGGGGAAGGGGCTCTGAAGCTTTCTTT. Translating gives CSVHHGGRGSEAFF.

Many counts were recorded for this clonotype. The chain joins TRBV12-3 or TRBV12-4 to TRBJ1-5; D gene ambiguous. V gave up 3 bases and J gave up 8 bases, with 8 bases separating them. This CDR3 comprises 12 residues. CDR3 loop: CASSFWMEPQHF. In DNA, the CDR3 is TGTGCCAGCAGTTTTTGGATGGAGCCCCAGCATTTT.

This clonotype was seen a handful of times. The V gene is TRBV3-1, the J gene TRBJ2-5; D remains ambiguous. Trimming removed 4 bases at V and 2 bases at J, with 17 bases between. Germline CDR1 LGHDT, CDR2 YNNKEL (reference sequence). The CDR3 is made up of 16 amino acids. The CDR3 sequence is CASSPRQSAFQETQYF. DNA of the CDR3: TGTGCCAGCAGCCCCCGACAATCCGCGTTTCAAGAGACCCAGTACTTC.

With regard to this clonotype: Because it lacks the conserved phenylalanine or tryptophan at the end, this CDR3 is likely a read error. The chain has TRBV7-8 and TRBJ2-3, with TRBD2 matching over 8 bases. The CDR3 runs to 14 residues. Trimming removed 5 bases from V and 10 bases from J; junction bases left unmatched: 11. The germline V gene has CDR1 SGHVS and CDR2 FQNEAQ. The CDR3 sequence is CASSPAGEGTAQYL. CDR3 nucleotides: TGTGCCAGCAGCCCAGCGGGAGAGGGGACGGCGCAGTATCTT.

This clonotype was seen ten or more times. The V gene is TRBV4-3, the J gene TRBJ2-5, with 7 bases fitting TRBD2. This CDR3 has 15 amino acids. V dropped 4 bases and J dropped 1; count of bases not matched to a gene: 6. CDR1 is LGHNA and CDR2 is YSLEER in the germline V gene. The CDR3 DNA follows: TGCGCCAGCAGCCGGGCGGGAGAACGCCAAGAGACCCAGTACTTC. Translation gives CASSRAGERQETQYF.

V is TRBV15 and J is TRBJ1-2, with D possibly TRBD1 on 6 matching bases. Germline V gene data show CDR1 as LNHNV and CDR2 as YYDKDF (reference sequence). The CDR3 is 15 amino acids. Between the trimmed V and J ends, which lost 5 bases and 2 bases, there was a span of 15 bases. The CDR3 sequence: CATSSKRGVNYGYTF. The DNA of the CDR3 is TGTGCCACCAGCTCCAAGAGGGGGGTAAACTATGGCTACACCTTC.

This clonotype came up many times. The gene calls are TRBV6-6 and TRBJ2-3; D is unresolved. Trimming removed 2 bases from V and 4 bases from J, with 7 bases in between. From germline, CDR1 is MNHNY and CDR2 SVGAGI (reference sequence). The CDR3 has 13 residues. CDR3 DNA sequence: TGTGCCAGCAGTTACAATCTTGCAGATACGCAGTATTTT. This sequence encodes CASSYNLADTQYF.

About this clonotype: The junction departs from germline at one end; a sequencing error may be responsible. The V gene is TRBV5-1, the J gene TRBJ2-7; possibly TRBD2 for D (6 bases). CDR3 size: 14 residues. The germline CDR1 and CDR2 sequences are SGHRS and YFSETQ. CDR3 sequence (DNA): TGCGCTAGCAGCTTGGAGGGAGGAATTGGCGAGCAGTACTTC. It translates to CASSLEGGIGEQYF.

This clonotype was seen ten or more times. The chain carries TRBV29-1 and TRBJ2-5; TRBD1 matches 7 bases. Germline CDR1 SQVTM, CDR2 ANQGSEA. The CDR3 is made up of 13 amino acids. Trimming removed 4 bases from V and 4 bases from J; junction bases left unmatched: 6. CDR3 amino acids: CSVAPRQGETQYF. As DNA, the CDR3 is TGCAGCGTTGCCCCACGACAGGGAGAGACCCAGTACTTC.

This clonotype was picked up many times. The chain's CDR3 is CAWARGREDTIYF. CDR3 nucleotides: TGTGCCTGGGCCAGGGGGAGGGAGGACACCATATATTTT. The rearrangement links TRBV30 to TRBJ1-3; 7 bases map to TRBD1. J was trimmed by 8 bases and V by 5 bases; bases with no gene match: 9. CDR1 is GTSNPN and CDR2 is SVGIG in the germline V gene (reference sequence). This CDR3 is 13 amino acids long.

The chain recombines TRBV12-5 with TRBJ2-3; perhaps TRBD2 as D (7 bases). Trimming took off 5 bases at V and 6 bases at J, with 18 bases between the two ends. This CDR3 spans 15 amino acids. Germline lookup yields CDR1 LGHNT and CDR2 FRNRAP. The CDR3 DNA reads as TGTGCTAGTGGTCGGGGGGCAGAAGGATCGGATACGCAGTATTTT. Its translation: CASGRGAEGSDTQYF. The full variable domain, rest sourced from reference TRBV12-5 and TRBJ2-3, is DARVTQTPRHKVTEMGQEVTMRCQPILGHNTVFWYRQTMMQGLELLAYFRNRAPLDDSGMPKDRFSAEMPDATLATLKIQPSEPRDSAVYFCASGRGAEGSDTQYFGPGTRLTVL.

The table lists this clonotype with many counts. Here the CDR3 reads CSASTGSLANYGYTF. The CDR3 DNA follows: TGCAGTGCATCGACAGGATCCTTAGCTAACTATGGCTACACCTTC. This chain joins TRBV20-1 and TRBJ1-2; D perhaps matches TRBD1 (6 bases). V gave up 6 bases and J gave up 0 bases, with 17 bases separating them. The CDR3 extends over 15 amino acids. Germline V gene data show CDR1 as DFQATT and CDR2 as SNEGSKA (reference sequence).